This T cell receptor (beta chain) is drawn from a study of regulatory and conventional T cells in RAG deficiency (dated by TCRdb to about 2017). Study-wide context: High-throughput TCR beta sequencing was used to compare the diversity and composition of the Treg, conventional CD4+ and CD8+ T cell repertoires of RAG-deficient patients with those of healthy controls.

Several healthy control donors were used as the comparison group for repertoire analyses. Before genomic DNA extraction, CD8+ T cells lacking CD4 were purified from blood. On the study overall, not on this receptor specifically: For some subjects, some analyses of T-cell subsets were not performed. In Omenn syndrome patients, sorted CD25-high CD127-low cells may represent peripherally activated cells rather than bona fide Treg cells. Compared with control T-cell subpopulations, RAG-deficient patients had much lower Shannon entropy and higher Simpson indices. All patient T-cell subsets had shorter CDR3 lengths; Omenn syndrome patients showed >80% Treg-Tconv repertoire overlap at nucleotide and amino acid level. In Omenn syndrome and CID/AS patients compared with controls, around 100-fold fewer unique TCR beta sequences were detected from Treg cells, versus 7.5 to 10-fold fewer for other subsets.

The library was made by the immunoSEQ multiplex PCR assay. Rearranged TCR beta chain products were amplified from the genomic DNA of sorted T-cell subsets and were then sequenced. As for the original processing: Shannon entropy and Simpson indices were used to quantify the repertoire diversity of productive TCR beta rearrangements. Clonal expansion was assessed by the summed frequency of the 100 most abundant productive TCR beta clonotypes among total reads. A self-reactivity index based on amino acid usage at CDR3beta positions 6 and 7 was applied to the TRB repertoires. Two-way ANOVA was applied to the repertoire analyses, whereas Student t or Mann-Whitney tests were applied to the flow cytometric analyses. Here the immuneACCESS table is served through TCRdb, limited to in-frame sequences with V and J called. Missing clones are a known gap in these copies; in checked studies unresolved V genes cover under half, and the rest lacks a known reason. D and trimming were read from the DNA, whereas the V and J calls and clone size are those reported in that table. The sample table lists 30,000 to 40,000 clones, 75% to 90% of them with a count of one. The ten largest clones take up roughly an eighth of the sample.

Taken from cysteine to phenylalanine, the CDR3 has 14 residues. Of the read, only the CDR3 DNA is kept; its 42 bases are in frame from base 1. V is reduced by 2 bases and J by 8 bases, leaving a spacing of 14 bases between them. For CDR1 and CDR2, the germline V gene lists SGDLS and YYNGEE. On this clone: The clone's antigen remains unknown. Qualities for individual bases were not recorded, and no much larger clone is one base off.

In addition, the sample was reused for a study of regulatory T cells. As the second publication notes: The multiplex PCR used 52 forward TRBV primers and 13 reverse TRBJ primers, with assay-based and computational corrections for amplification bias. Restricted unique TRB V-J pairs and skewed V and J gene usage were observed in patient repertoires, most markedly in regulatory T cells. The study compared T-cell receptor beta repertoires of sorted regulatory, conventional CD4+ and CD8+ T cells in CD3G-deficient patients with those in healthy controls. Ficoll density separation was used to isolate peripheral blood mononuclear cells. CD3+ CD8+ CD4- T cells were isolated on a FACSAria cell sorter. Rearranged TRB loci were amplified from genomic DNA by multiplex PCR within the immunoSEQ assay. TRB amplicons were sequenced using an Illumina HiSeq platform. Raw sequences were error-filtered and aligned to reference gene sequences by custom algorithms and were subsequently analyzed with the immunoSEQ online tools. Productive and nonproductive TRB rearrangement frequencies were evaluated among both unique and total sequences. Prism software was used to run t tests, Mann-Whitney tests or two-way ANOVA for comparisons between groups.

The chain links TRBV9 with TRBJ2-1, with no D gene named confidently. The receptor's source is a human donor in good health. Sample: CD8+ T cells sorted from blood. The CDR3 region: CASSVGSGSHEQFF. The nucleotide sequence reads TGTGCCAGCAGCGTGGGGTCAGGCTCTCATGAGCAGTTCTTC.